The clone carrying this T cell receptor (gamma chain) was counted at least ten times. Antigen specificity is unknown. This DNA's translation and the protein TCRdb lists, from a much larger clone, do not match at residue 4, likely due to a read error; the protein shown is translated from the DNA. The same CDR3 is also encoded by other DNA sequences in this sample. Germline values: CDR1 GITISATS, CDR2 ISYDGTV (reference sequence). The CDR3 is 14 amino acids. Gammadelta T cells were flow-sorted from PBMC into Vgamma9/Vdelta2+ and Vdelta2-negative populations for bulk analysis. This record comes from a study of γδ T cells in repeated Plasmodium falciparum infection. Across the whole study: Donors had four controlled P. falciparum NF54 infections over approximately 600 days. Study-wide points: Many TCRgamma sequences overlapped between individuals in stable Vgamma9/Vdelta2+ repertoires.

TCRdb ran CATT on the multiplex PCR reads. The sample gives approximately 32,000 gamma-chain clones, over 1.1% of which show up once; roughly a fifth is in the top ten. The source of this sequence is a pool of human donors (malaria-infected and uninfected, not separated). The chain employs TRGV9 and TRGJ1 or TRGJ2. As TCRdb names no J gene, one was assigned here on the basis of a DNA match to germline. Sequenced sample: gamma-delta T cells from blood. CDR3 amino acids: CALRESYRYYKKLF. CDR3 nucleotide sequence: TGTGCCTTGAGGGAGTCGTACCGTTATTATAAGAAACTCTTT.